This entry lists 27 T cell receptor beta chains sequenced from one sample in a study of blood T cell repertoires in COVID-19. Only in-frame clones appear in the TCRdb table, and some are missing; sequencing was by immunoSEQ multiplex PCR. The table lists 100,000 to 120,000 clones, approximately 90% of them singletons. What was sequenced was peripheral blood. These receptors came from a woman aged 65 to 85 who had recovered from COVID-19.

The V call is TRBV19, the J call TRBJ2-1; 10 nucleotides agree with TRBD2. The J segment lost 6 bases and the V segment lost 6 bases, leaving 8 bases of the junction unmatched. Per germline, CDR1 LNHDA and CDR2 SQIVND (reference sequence). The CDR3 consists of 15 residues. This chain's CDR3 is CASRAPGLAFNEQFF. The DNA of the CDR3 is TGTGCCAGTAGGGCCCCGGGACTAGCGTTCAATGAGCAGTTCTTC.

J is TRBJ2-7 and V is TRBV28; 8 nucleotides align to TRBD2. This CDR3 is built from 11 residues. Germline lookup yields CDR1 MDHEN and CDR2 SYDVKM. V was pared by 10 bases and J by 2 bases, with 1 base of the junction left unmatched. The CDR3 reads CATGGPYEQYF. CDR3 DNA sequence: TGTGCCACGGGAGGGCCCTACGAGCAGTACTTC.

CDR3 sequence: CASGSSGTRETQYF. Written as DNA, the CDR3 is TGTGCTAGTGGTTCTAGCGGGACCCGGGAGACCCAGTACTTC. This chain links TRBV12-5 with TRBJ2-5, with 9 bases fitting TRBD2. With 4 bases clipped from V and 5 bases from J, the junction kept 5 bases outside the gene matches. The CDR3 is 14 amino acids. Germline V gene data show CDR1 as LGHNT and CDR2 as FRNRAP.

The J gene is TRBJ2-7, the V gene TRBV28; D is uncertain. This CDR3 has 12 residues. V was pared by 3 bases and J by 7 bases, with 10 bases between. Germline CDR1 reads MDHEN; CDR2 reads SYDVKM. CDR3 loop: CASSLVPQEQYF. CDR3 bases: TGTGCCAGCAGTTTGGTACCTCAGGAGCAGTACTTC.

This clone has only a few counts. The genes are TRBV30 and TRBJ2-7; the match to TRBD1 covers 8 bases. From germline, CDR1 is GTSNPN and CDR2 SVGIG (reference sequence). The V segment lost 0 bases and the J segment 3 bases; nucleotides outside the gene matches: 7. The CDR3 loop spans 15 amino acids. The CDR3 bases are TGTGCCTGGAGTGTATCAGGGGGCGGTTTCTACGAGCAGTACTTC. It is translated as CAWSVSGGGFYEQYF.

This chain connects TRBV27 to TRBJ1-1; TRBD1 matches at 9 bases. The CDR3 runs 15 residues. Per germline, CDR1 MNHEY and CDR2 SMNVEV (reference sequence). Unmatched junction bases numbered 9, after V lost 10 bases and J lost 0 bases. CDR3 sequence: CATKLGQGMNTEAFF. The CDR3 nucleotides read TGTGCCACCAAACTTGGACAGGGGATGAACACTGAAGCTTTCTTT.

The rearrangement joins TRBV19 to TRBJ2-1; 8 bases align to TRBD1. Germline V lookup: CDR1 LNHDA, CDR2 SQIVND (reference sequence). This CDR3 has 15 residues. V lost 4 bases to trimming and J lost 1 base; unmatched junction nucleotides: 3. The CDR3 is CASSTQGASYNEQFF. In DNA, the CDR3 is TGTGCCAGTAGTACCCAGGGGGCATCCTACAATGAGCAGTTCTTC.

This clone was counted a few times. The rearrangement links TRBV10-3 to TRBJ2-5; D ambiguous. Germline CDR1 ENHRY, CDR2 SYGVKD. This CDR3 region has 12 residues. Trimming shortened V by 4 bases and J by 2 bases, and 5 bases separated the two germline ends. In DNA form, the CDR3 reads TGTGCCATCAGTGCCAGTCAAGAGACCCAGTACTTC. Translating it yields CAISASQETQYF.

The rearrangement joins TRBV27 to TRBJ2-7; TRBD1 matches at 10 bases. J lost 8 bases, V lost 6 bases, and 22 bases had no gene match. The CDR3 covers 18 residues. Germline CDR1 is MNHEY and CDR2 is SMNVEV (reference sequence). CDR3 amino acids: CASSHARTTGDRGFKQYF. CDR3 bases: TGTGCCAGCAGCCACGCACGTACGACTGGGGACAGGGGCTTCAAGCAGTACTTC.

The J gene is TRBJ1-2, the V gene TRBV5-4, with TRBD1 as a possible D gene (6 bases). The CDR3 runs to 13 residues. Trimming took off 5 bases at V and 7 bases at J, with 15 bases between the two ends. Germline assignment: CDR1 SGHNT and CDR2 YYREEE (reference sequence). CDR3 DNA sequence: TGTGCCAGCAGATCCAGGGGCTCCGGTGGCTACACCTTC. Encoded protein: CASRSRGSGGYTF.

This clone was picked up a small number of times. The chain carries TRBV4-2 and TRBJ1-3; tentatively, D is TRBD1 (5 bases). CDR3 length: 17 residues. Germline V gene lookup returns CDR1 LGHNA and CDR2 YNFKEQ. The V and J ends lost 0 bases and 4 bases respectively, with 16 bases between them. The CDR3 bases are TGTGCCAGCAGCCAAGATGCCAGGGTTTTCTTAGGAAACACCATATATTTT. Protein product: CASSQDARVFLGNTIYF.

The chain uses TRBV6-2 or TRBV6-3 and TRBJ2-2; 9 bases fit TRBD1. Germline CDR1 is MNHEY and CDR2 is SVGEGT. The ends lost 0 bases at V and 4 bases at J; junction bases unmatched: 12. The length of the CDR3 is 19 residues. This CDR3 reads CASSYSMKRQGGFTGELFF. The CDR3 nucleotides are TGTGCCAGCAGTTACTCGATGAAGCGACAGGGGGGCTTCACCGGGGAGCTGTTTTTT.

This clone has a handful of counts. The chain has TRBV12-3 or TRBV12-4 and TRBJ1-3; D is perhaps TRBD1 (6 bases). V was shortened by 7 bases and J by 8 bases, with 12 bases between the two germline ends. This CDR3 is built from 12 residues. The DNA for the CDR3 is TGTGCCAGCAATTCAGGGGCGGACACCATATATTTT. As protein: CASNSGADTIYF.

V usage is TRBV7-3 and J usage is TRBJ1-2; no definite D call. This CDR3 has 13 amino acids. V was cut by 5 bases and J by 0 bases, with 7 bases left in between. Per the germline V gene, CDR1 is SGHTA and CDR2 is FQGTGA. The CDR3 loop is CASSAVPNYGYTF. The CDR3 nucleotides are TGTGCCAGCAGCGCAGTCCCTAACTATGGCTACACCTTC.

This clone was found once. V usage is TRBV5-1 and J usage is TRBJ1-2, with D uncertain. This CDR3 comprises 13 residues. The V gene's germline CDR1 is SGHRS and CDR2 YFSETQ. Trimming took 0 bases from V and 3 from J, leaving 6 bases between them. In DNA, the CDR3 is TGCGCCAGCAGCTTGGGACTGGACTATGGCTACACCTTC. Amino acids: CASSLGLDYGYTF. Full variable domain (outside the CDR3, taken from reference TRBV5-1 and TRBJ1-2): KAGVTQTPRYLIKTRGQQVTLSCSPISGHRSVSWYQQTPGQGLQFLFEYFSETQRNKGNFPGRFSGRQFSNSRSEMNVSTLELGDSALYLCASSLGLDYGYTFGSGTRLTVV.

This clone occurred once. This rearrangement joins TRBV19 to TRBJ1-5, with TRBD1 matching over 9 bases. The germline CDR1 and CDR2 sequences are LNHDA and SQIVND (reference sequence). This CDR3 region has 15 residues. Trimming removed 4 bases from V and 7 bases from J; junction bases left unmatched: 8. Written as DNA, the CDR3 is TGTGCCAGTAGTAACGGCCGGACAGGGGAACAGCCCCAGCATTTT. This encodes CASSNGRTGEQPQHF.

This clone was observed a single time. The genes are TRBV5-6 and TRBJ2-2; D may be TRBD2 (6 bases). The CDR3 loop spans 16 amino acids. Germline-derived CDR1 and CDR2 are SGHDT and YYEEEE. The V end was cut by 0 bases, the J end by 5 bases, with 14 bases between. DNA of the CDR3: TGTGCCAGCAGCTTGGCCCGCTCCCGGGGGACCGGGGAGCTGTTTTTT. This encodes CASSLARSRGTGELFF.

The chain employs TRBV2 and TRBJ2-1; a possible D gene is TRBD2 (5 bases). The CDR3 loop spans 11 amino acids. Germline lookup yields CDR1 SNHLY and CDR2 FYNNEI. V shed 7 bases and J shed 9 bases, with 10 bases lying between them. CDR3 amino acids: CASKSEGEQFF. The DNA of the CDR3 is TGTGCCAGCAAGTCCGAGGGTGAGCAGTTCTTC. Using reference TRBV2 and TRBJ2-1 for the parts outside the CDR3, the full variable domain is EPEVTQTPSHQVTQMGQEVILRCVPISNHLYFYWYRQILGQKVEFLVSFYNNEISEKSEIFDDQFSVERPDGSNFTLKIRSTKLEDSAMYFCASKSEGEQFFGPGTRLTVL.

The rearrangement uses TRBV15 and TRBJ1-2; TRBD1 aligns across 8 bases. CDR3 size: 12 residues. Germline-derived CDR1 and CDR2 are LNHNV and YYDKDF (reference sequence). Trimming removed 8 bases from V and 4 bases from J; junction bases left unmatched: 3. The CDR3 DNA reads as TGTGCCACCGCAGACAGGGGCTATGGCTACACCTTC. Translating gives CATADRGYGYTF.

J is TRBJ2-7 and V is TRBV11-3, with 7 bases fitting TRBD1. Germline V gene data show CDR1 as SGHNT and CDR2 as YENEEA. The CDR3 totals 15 residues. V was clipped by 1 base and J by 1 base; unmatched bases: 4. Here the CDR3 reads CASSLGQGRSYEQYF. CDR3 nucleotide sequence: TGTGCCAGCAGCTTAGGACAGGGAAGGTCCTACGAGCAGTACTTC.

The genes are TRBV27 and TRBJ1-5; D is perhaps TRBD1 (5 bases). CDR1 and CDR2 (germline): MNHEY, SMNVEV (reference sequence). The CDR3 runs 12 residues. Trimming removed 2 bases from V and 6 bases from J, with 5 bases in between. Here the CDR3 DNA reads TGTGCCAGCAGTTTAAGGGGTCAGCCCCAGCATTTT. Translating gives CASSLRGQPQHF.

The chain has TRBV7-2 and TRBJ1-5; 8 bases align to TRBD1. The CDR3 is made up of 14 amino acids. V lost 5 bases to trimming and J lost 7 bases; unmatched junction nucleotides: 7. CDR1 is SGHTA and CDR2 is FQGNSA in the germline V gene. The CDR3 sequence is CASSPGQGVQPQHF. The CDR3 coding sequence is TGTGCCAGCAGCCCAGGACAGGGTGTACAGCCCCAGCATTTT.

The chain carries TRBV5-4 and TRBJ1-6; TRBD1 agrees at 9 bases. CDR1 is SGHNT, CDR2 YYREEE, per germline (reference sequence). V was pared by 7 bases and J by 9 bases, with 8 bases of the junction left unmatched. CDR3 size: 14 residues. The CDR3 region has the DNA TGTGCCAGCTCATTGGACAGGGGAACTTCACCCCTCCACTTT. Its protein is CASSLDRGTSPLHF.

This chain links TRBV19 with TRBJ1-6, with 8 bases lining up with TRBD1. Germline V lookup: CDR1 LNHDA, CDR2 SQIVND (reference sequence). CDR3 size: 14 residues. After removal of 7 bases from V and 12 bases from J, the junction contained 11 bases not matched to a gene. DNA of the CDR3: TGTGCCAGTACCTCGGACAGGGATGTTGAACCCCTCCACTTT. Translating it yields CASTSDRDVEPLHF.

The CDR3 nucleotides are TGTGCCAGCAGTTTCTCCGGGAATTCACCCCTCCACTTT. Protein product: CASSFSGNSPLHF. The chain links TRBV12-3 or TRBV12-4 to TRBJ1-6; D not resolved. Trimming removed 3 bases at V and 7 bases at J, with 7 bases between. CDR3 length: 13 residues.

The chain couples TRBV24-1 to TRBJ1-3; D not resolved. The CDR3 has 14 residues. The V gene lost 3 bases and the J gene lost 4 bases, with 9 bases spanning the gap. The germline V gene has CDR1 KGHDR and CDR2 SFDVKD. The CDR3 sequence: CATSDPPSGNTIYF. The CDR3 nucleotides read TGTGCCACCAGTGATCCCCCCTCGGGAAACACCATATATTTT.

To note about this clone: The sample contains more than one DNA sequence encoding this CDR3. DNA of the CDR3: TGTGCCAGCTCACCGGAGGGACAGGGGAACACCGGGGAGCTGTTTTTT. This sequence encodes CASSPEGQGNTGELFF. The rearrangement uses TRBV18 and TRBJ2-2; TRBD1 aligns across 9 bases. The length of the CDR3 is 16 residues. The V segment lost 3 bases and the J segment 1 base; nucleotides outside the gene matches: 3. Germline CDR1 is KGHSH and CDR2 is LQKENI.